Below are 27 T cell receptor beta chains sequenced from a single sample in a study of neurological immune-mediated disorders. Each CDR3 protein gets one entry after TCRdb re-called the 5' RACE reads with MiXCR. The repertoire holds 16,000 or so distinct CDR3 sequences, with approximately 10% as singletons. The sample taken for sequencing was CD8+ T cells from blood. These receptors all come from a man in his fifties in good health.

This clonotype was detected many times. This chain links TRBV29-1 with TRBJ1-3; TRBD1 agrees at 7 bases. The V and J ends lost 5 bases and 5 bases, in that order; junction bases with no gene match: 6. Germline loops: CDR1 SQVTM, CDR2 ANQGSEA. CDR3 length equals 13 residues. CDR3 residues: CSVQPGQRNTIYF. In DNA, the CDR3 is TGCAGCGTTCAGCCGGGACAGAGAAACACCATATATTTT.

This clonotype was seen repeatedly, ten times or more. Here the CDR3 DNA reads TGTGCCAGCAGTCTCGGCAGGGAGCAGTACTTC. Its translation: CASSLGREQYF. This rearrangement joins TRBV28 to TRBJ2-7, with D unclear. In germline, CDR1 is MDHEN, CDR2 SYDVKM. The CDR3 runs 11 residues. V lost 5 bases and J lost 7, with 9 bases in between.

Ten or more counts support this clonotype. DNA for the CDR3: TGTGCCAGCAGTGATCTGGCCTACGAGCAGTACTTC. This gives the protein CASSDLAYEQYF. V usage is TRBV25-1 and J usage is TRBJ2-7, with D unclear. Trimming shortened V by 3 bases and J by 2 bases, and 5 bases separated the two germline ends. Germline values: CDR1 MGHDK, CDR2 SYGVNS. This CDR3 contains 12 residues.

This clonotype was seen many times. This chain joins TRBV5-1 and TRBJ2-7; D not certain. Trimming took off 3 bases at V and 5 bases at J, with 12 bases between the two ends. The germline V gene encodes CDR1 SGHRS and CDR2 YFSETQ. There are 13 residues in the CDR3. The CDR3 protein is CASSSGPRDEQYF. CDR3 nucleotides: TGCGCCAGCAGCTCTGGGCCCCGGGACGAGCAGTACTTC.

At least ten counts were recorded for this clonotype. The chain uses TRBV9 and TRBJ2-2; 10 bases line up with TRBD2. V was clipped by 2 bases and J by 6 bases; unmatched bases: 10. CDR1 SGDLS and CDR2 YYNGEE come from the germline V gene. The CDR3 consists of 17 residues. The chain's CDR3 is CASSVRETSGPSGELFF. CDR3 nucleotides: TGTGCCAGCAGCGTCCGGGAGACTAGCGGGCCGTCCGGGGAGCTGTTTTTT.

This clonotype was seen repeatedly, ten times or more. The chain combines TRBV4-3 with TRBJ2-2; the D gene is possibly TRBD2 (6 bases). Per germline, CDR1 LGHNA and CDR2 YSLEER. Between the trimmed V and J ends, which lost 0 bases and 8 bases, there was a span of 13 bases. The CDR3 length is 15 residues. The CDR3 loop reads CASSQDRGRGGELFF. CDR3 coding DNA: TGCGCCAGCAGCCAAGACCGGGGGAGAGGGGGGGAGCTGTTTTTT.

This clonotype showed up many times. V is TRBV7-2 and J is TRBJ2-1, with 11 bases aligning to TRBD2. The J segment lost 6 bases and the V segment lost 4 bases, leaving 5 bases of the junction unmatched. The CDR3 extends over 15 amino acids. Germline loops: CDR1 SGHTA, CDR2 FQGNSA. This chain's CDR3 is CASSSLAGAPNEQFF. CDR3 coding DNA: TGTGCCAGCAGCTCACTAGCGGGAGCCCCCAATGAGCAGTTCTTC.

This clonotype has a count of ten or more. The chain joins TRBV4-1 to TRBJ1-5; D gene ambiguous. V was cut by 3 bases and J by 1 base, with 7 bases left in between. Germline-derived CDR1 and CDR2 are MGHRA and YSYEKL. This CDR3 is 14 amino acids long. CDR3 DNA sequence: TGCGCCAGCAGCCAGGTCCGGAGCAATCAGCCCCAGCATTTT. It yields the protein CASSQVRSNQPQHF.

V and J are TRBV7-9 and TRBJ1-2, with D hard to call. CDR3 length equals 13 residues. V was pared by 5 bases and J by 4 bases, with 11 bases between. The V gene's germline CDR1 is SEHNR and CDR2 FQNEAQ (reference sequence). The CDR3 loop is CASSKEGGYGYTF. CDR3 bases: TGTGCCAGCAGCAAGGAGGGTGGCTATGGCTACACCTTC.

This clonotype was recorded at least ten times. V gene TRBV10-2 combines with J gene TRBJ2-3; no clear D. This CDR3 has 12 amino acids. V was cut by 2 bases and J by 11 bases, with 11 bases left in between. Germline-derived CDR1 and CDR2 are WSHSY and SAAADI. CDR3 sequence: CASSEAVARQYF. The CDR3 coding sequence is TGCGCCAGCAGTGAGGCGGTGGCGAGGCAGTATTTT.

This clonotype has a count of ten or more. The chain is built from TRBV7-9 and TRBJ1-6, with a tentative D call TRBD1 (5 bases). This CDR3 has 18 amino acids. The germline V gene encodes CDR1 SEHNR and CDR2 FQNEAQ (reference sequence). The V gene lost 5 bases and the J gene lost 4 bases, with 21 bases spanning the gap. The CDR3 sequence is CASSDNFGGGLYNSPLHF. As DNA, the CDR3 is TGTGCCAGCAGCGACAATTTCGGGGGAGGGTTATATAATTCACCCCTCCACTTT.

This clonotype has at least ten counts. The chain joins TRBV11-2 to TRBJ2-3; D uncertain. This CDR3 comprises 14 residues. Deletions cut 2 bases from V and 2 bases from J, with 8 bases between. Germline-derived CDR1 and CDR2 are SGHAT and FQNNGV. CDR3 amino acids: CASSLNPNTDTQYF. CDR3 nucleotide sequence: TGTGCCAGCAGCTTAAACCCCAACACAGATACGCAGTATTTT. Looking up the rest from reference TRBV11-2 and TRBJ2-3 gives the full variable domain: EAGVAQSPRYKIIEKRQSVAFWCNPISGHATLYWYQQILGQGPKLLIQFQNNGVVDDSQLPKDRFSAERLKGVDSTLKIQPAKLEDSAVYLCASSLNPNTDTQYFGPGTRLTVL.

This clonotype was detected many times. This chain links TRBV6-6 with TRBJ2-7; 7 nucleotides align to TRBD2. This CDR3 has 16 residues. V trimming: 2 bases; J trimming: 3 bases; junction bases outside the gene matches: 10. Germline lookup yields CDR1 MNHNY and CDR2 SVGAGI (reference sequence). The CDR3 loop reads CASSYPSGRTSYEQYF. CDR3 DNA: TGTGCCAGCAGTTACCCGAGTGGAAGGACTAGCTACGAGCAGTACTTC.

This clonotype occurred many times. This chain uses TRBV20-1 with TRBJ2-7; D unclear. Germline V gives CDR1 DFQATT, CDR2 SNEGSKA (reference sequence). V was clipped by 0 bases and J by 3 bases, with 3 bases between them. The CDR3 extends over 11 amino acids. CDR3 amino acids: CSAREDYEQYF. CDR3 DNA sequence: TGCAGTGCTAGAGAAGACTACGAGCAGTACTTC.

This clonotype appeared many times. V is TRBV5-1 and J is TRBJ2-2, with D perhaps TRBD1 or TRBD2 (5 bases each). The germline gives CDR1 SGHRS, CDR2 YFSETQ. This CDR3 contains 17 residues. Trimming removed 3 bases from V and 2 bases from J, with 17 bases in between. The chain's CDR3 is CASSWGRQAVNTGELFF. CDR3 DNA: TGCGCCAGCAGCTGGGGCCGTCAAGCGGTAAACACCGGGGAGCTGTTTTTT.

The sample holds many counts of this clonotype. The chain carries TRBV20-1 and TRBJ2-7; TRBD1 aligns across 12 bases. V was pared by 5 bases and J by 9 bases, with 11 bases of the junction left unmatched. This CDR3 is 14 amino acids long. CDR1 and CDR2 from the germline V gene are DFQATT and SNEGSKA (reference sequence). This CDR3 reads CSAPPEGQGARQYF. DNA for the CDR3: TGCAGTGCTCCCCCTGAGGGACAGGGGGCTCGGCAGTACTTC.

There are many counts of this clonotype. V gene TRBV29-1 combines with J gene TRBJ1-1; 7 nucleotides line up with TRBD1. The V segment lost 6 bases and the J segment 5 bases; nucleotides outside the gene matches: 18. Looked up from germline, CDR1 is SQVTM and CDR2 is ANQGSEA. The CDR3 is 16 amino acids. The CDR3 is CSVSKGATPPRTEAFF. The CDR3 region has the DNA TGCAGCGTCTCAAAGGGGGCGACCCCTCCAAGGACTGAAGCTTTCTTT.

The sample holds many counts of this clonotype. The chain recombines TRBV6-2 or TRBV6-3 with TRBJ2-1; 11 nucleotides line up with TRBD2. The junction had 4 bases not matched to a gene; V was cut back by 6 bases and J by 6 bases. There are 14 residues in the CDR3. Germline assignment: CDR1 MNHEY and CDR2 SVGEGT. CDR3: CASSLAGGANEQFF. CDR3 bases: TGTGCCAGCAGCCTAGCGGGAGGAGCCAATGAGCAGTTCTTC.

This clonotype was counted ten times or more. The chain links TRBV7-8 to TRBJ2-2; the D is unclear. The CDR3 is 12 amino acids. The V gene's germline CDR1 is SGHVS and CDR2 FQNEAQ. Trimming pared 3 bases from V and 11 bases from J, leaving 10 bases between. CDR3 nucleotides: TGTGCCAGCAGCTTTTCTGGGGTCGAGCTGTTTTTT. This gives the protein CASSFSGVELFF.

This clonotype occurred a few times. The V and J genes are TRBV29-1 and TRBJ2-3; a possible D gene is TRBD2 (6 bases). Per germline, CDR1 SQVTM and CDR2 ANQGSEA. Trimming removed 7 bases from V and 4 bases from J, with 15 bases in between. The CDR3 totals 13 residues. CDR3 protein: CSATPGAADTQYF. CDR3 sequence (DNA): TGCAGCGCAACACCGGGAGCCGCAGATACGCAGTATTTT.

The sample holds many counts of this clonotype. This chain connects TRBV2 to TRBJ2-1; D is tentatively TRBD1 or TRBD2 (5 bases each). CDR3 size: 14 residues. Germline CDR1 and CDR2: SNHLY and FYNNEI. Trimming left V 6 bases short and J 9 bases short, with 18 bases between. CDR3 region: CASRIRDRGPEQFF. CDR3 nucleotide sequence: TGTGCCAGCAGGATAAGGGACCGGGGACCTGAGCAGTTCTTC.

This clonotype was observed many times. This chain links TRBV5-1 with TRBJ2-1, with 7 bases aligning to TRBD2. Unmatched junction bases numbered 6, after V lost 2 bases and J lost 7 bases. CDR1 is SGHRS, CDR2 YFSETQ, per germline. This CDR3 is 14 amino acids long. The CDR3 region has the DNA TGCGCCAGCAGCTTCTTAGGCGGGAGAAATGAGCAGTTCTTC. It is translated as CASSFLGGRNEQFF.

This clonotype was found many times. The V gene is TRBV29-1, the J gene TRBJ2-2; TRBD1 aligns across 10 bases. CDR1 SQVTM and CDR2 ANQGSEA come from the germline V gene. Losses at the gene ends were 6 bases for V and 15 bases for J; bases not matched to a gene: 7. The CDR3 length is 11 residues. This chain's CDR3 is CSVLGTGVLFF. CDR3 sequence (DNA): TGCAGCGTGCTTGGGACAGGGGTGTTGTTTTTT.

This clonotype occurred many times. The CDR3 here is CASSQVRGGNDEQYF. In nucleotides, the CDR3 is TGCGCCAGCAGCCAAGTCCGAGGGGGCAACGACGAGCAGTACTTC. The rearrangement links TRBV4-1 to TRBJ2-7; 7 bases match TRBD1. CDR1 is MGHRA and CDR2 is YSYEKL in the germline V gene. V shed 1 base, J shed 5 bases, and the junction held 8 bases outside the gene matches. The CDR3 is 15 amino acids.

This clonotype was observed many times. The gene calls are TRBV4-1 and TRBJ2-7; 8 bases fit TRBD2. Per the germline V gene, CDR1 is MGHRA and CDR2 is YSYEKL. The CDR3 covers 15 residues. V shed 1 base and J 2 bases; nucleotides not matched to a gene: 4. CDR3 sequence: CASSQVAGTTYEQYF. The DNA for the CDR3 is TGCGCCAGCAGCCAAGTAGCGGGGACCACCTACGAGCAGTACTTC.

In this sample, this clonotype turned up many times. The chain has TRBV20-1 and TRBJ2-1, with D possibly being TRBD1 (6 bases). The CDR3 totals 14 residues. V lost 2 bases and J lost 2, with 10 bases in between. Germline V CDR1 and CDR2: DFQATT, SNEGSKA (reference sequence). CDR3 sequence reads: CSARSRTAYNEQFF. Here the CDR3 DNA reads TGCAGTGCTAGAAGCAGGACAGCCTACAATGAGCAGTTCTTC.

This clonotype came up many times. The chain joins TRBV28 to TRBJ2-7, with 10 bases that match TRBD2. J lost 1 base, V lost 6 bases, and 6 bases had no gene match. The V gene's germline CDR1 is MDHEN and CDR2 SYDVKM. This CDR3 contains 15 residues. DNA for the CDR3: TGTGCCAGCAGAACCACTAGCGGGGCATCCTACGAGCAGTACTTC. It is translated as CASRTTSGASYEQYF.